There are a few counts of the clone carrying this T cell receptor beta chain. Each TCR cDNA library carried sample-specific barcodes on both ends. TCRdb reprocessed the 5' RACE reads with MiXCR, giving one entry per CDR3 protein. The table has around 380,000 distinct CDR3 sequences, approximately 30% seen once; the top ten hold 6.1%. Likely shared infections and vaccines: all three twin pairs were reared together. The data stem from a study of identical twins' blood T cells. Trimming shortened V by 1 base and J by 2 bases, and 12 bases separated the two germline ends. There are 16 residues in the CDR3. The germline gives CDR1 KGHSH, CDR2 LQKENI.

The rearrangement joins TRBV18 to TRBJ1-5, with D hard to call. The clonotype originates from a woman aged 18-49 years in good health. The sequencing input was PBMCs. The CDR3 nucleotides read TGTGCCAGCTCACCACAGGGATCTAGAGGCAATCAGCCCCAGCATTTT. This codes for CASSPQGSRGNQPQHF.